This T cell receptor beta chain comes out of a study of cytomegalovirus exposure and HLA in healthy donors. General observations from the study: Presence/absence analyses supposed approximately even sequencing depth among donors.

This clone was found once. Its cognate antigen is unknown. Researchers ran the PCR with 60 Vbeta and 13 Jbeta primers. Sequencing was performed with immunoSEQ multiplex PCR; in TCRdb, only in-frame clones are kept and a portion is missing. The table lists 110,000 to 150,000 clones, 77% of them singletons. The clonotype comes from a male donor in good health and CMV-seronegative. Sequencing was done on a sample of PBMCs.

The CDR3 region is CASASADTQYF. CDR3 nucleotide sequence: TGTGCCAGCGCGAGCGCAGATACGCAGTATTTT. This chain connects TRBV19 to TRBJ2-3; D gene unclear. The CDR3 extends over 11 amino acids. Between the trimmed V and J ends, which lost 9 bases and 4 bases, there was a span of 8 bases. The germline CDR1 and CDR2 sequences are LNHDA and SQIVND (reference sequence).